The entry below gives a single T cell receptor beta chain sequence along with its context. The sample belongs to a study of blood T cells in healthy people across ages. Together with a sample-barcoded 5' primer, a J-beta primer mix was included in a second PCR lasting roughly 6 to 12 cycles. Per-sample output comprised a minimum of 3 million paired-end reads containing CDR3. MiXCR, run by TCRdb on the 5' RACE reads, gives a single entry per CDR3 protein. In the table there are about a million distinct CDR3 sequences, roughly 47% of which are singletons. This clonotype was sampled from a woman in her sixties in good health. Sequences were obtained from blood.

Here the CDR3 reads CASSPLAGAVFQTQYF. The CDR3 coding sequence is TGTGCCAGCAGCCCGCTAGCGGGAGCCGTTTTCCAGACCCAGTACTTC. The rearrangement uses TRBV4-2 and TRBJ2-7, with 10 bases matching TRBD2. Matching the DNA end better, TRBJ2-5 makes the J call doubtful. Germline V gene sequence: CDR1 LGHNA, CDR2 YNFKEQ. The CDR3 extends over 16 amino acids.